The 8 T cell receptor beta chains below come from one sample, sequenced in a study of cytomegalovirus exposure and HLA in healthy donors. PCR used 60 Vbeta primers and 13 Jbeta primers. Here immunoSEQ multiplex PCR was the method, and the copy in TCRdb shows in-frame clones only, minus some. Altogether fewer than 250,000 clones are present, 70% to 80% being singletons, with the ten largest covering roughly 0.4%. Specimen: PBMCs. These receptors were collected from a male donor in good health and CMV-seropositive.

The chain couples TRBV27 to TRBJ2-4, with D possibly matching TRBD1 (6 bases). Germline CDR1 MNHEY, CDR2 SMNVEV (reference sequence). V lost 5 bases and J lost 6, with 11 bases in between. CDR3 length: 13 amino acids. CDR3 sequence reads: CASSPQQGNIQYF. CDR3 in DNA: TGTGCCAGCAGTCCCCAACAGGGAAACATTCAGTACTTC.

The J gene is TRBJ1-3, the V gene TRBV7-9; 8 bases map to TRBD1. The germline V gene encodes CDR1 SEHNR and CDR2 FQNEAQ (reference sequence). V lost 7 bases, J lost 0 bases, and 14 bases stayed unmatched. The CDR3 sequence is 18 residues long. The CDR3 DNA reads TGTGCCAGCATCACTGGGGCCCCAGGGGGCCGCTCTGGAAACACCATATATTTT. Translation: CASITGAPGGRSGNTIYF.

This rearrangement joins TRBV9 to TRBJ1-5; D might be TRBD1 (5 bases). CDR1 and CDR2 from the germline V gene are SGDLS and YYNGEE. V was clipped by 4 bases and J by 0 bases, with 11 bases between them. CDR3 length equals 15 residues. The CDR3 DNA reads TGTGCCAGCAGCCCTCAGGGCCGTAGCAATCAGCCCCAGCATTTT. Protein sequence: CASSPQGRSNQPQHF.

This clone has only a few counts. J is TRBJ2-5 and V is TRBV11-2; D perhaps matches TRBD2 (5 bases). V dropped 5 bases and J dropped 5 bases, with 12 bases sitting between them. This CDR3 region has 13 residues. Germline CDR1 and CDR2: SGHAT and FQNNGV. The CDR3 loop is CASSRAPGETQYF. CDR3 bases: TGTGCCAGCAGCAGGGCCCCGGGGGAGACCCAGTACTTC. The whole variable domain, remainder taken from reference TRBV11-2 and TRBJ2-5, is EAGVAQSPRYKIIEKRQSVAFWCNPISGHATLYWYQQILGQGPKLLIQFQNNGVVDDSQLPKDRFSAERLKGVDSTLKIQPAKLEDSAVYLCASSRAPGETQYFGPGTRLLVL.

The chain is built from TRBV18 and TRBJ2-5, with D perhaps TRBD1 (5 bases). V gave up 4 bases and J gave up 1 base, with 13 bases separating them. Germline CDR1 KGHSH, CDR2 LQKENI. The length of the CDR3 is 15 residues. CDR3 nucleotide sequence: TGTGCCAGCTCACGGCAACTTGGGGCCCAAGAGACCCAGTACTTC. This encodes CASSRQLGAQETQYF.

This clone has only a few counts. The chain carries TRBV25-1 and TRBJ1-5; 7 bases are a match to TRBD1. V shed 3 bases, J shed 7 bases, and the junction held 6 bases outside the gene matches. This CDR3 is built from 14 residues. Germline assignment: CDR1 MGHDK and CDR2 SYGVNS. CDR3 coding DNA: TGTGCCAGCAGTGACACGACAGGGACCCAGCCCCAGCATTTT. Protein product: CASSDTTGTQPQHF.

The J gene is TRBJ1-1, the V gene TRBV30, with D tentatively TRBD1 (6 bases). The CDR3 runs to 18 residues. Germline CDR1 reads GTSNPN; CDR2 reads SVGIG (reference sequence). V was cut by 2 bases and J by 4 bases, with 26 bases left in between. CDR3 region: CAWSPRRDTKNKGTEAFF. In nucleotides, the CDR3 is TGTGCCTGGAGTCCAAGACGGGACACTAAGAATAAGGGCACTGAAGCTTTCTTT.

V usage is TRBV19 and J usage is TRBJ1-2, with D perhaps matching TRBD1 (6 bases). Looked up from germline, CDR1 is LNHDA and CDR2 is SQIVND (reference sequence). The CDR3 extends over 16 amino acids. Deletions cut 1 base from V and 3 bases from J, with 15 bases between. The CDR3 sequence is CASSIVSSTGDYGYTF. CDR3 DNA sequence: TGTGCCAGTAGTATAGTTAGCTCGACAGGCGACTATGGCTACACCTTC.